The rows below give T cell receptor beta chains drawn from one sample of a study of cytomegalovirus exposure and HLA in healthy donors. Generated by immunoSEQ multiplex PCR, the TCRdb table keeps only in-frame clones and is missing some. The sample totals tens of thousands of clones. The sequencing input was PBMCs. The source of these receptors is a man between 18 and 29 years old in good health and CMV-seropositive. Each CDR3 is given with its conserved first and last residue. The order of the fields is J gene, D gene, V gene, CDR3 DNA, CDR3 protein. D genes are given only for firm matches.

TRBJ2-7	TRBD2	TRBV5-6	TGTGCCAGCAGCGTAGGACTAGCGGGAGATACCTACGAGCAGTACTTC	CASSVGLAGDTYEQYF
TRBJ1-2	TRBD1	TRBV2	TGTGCCAGCAATGAAGGGGGGCCTGGACAGGGAGATGGCTACACCTTC	CASNEGGPGQGDGYTF
TRBJ1-2	NA	TRBV7-2	TGTGCCAGCAGCCCCAAACAACCCAACTATGGCTACACCTTC	CASSPKQPNYGYTF
TRBJ1-3	NA	TRBV7-2	TGTGCCAGCAGCTTATATCCCGTGAGCTCTGGAAACACCATATATTTT	CASSLYPVSSGNTIYF
TRBJ1-1	NA	TRBV6-1	TGTGCCAGCAGTGACCAGGTTCACACTGAAGCTTTCTTT	CASSDQVHTEAFF
TRBJ2-1	TRBD2	TRBV5-1	TGCGCCAGCAGAGTGGCGAGCGGGGGGGTTTACGACAATGAGCAGTTCTTC	CASRVASGGVYDNEQFF
TRBJ2-7	TRBD1	TRBV27	TGTGCCAGCAGCACCCGGACAGGAACTGGGGAGCAGTACTTC	CASSTRTGTGEQYF
TRBJ1-1	NA	TRBV5-1	TGCGCCAGCAGCGAGGGCAGGACTGAAGCTTTCTTT	CASSEGRTEAFF
TRBJ2-1	NA	TRBV19	TGTGCCAGTAGTATAGTTTCAGGGGGACTTTACAATGAGCAGTTCTTC	CASSIVSGGLYNEQFF
TRBJ1-1	NA	TRBV6-5	TGTGCCAGCAGTTACGACACTCGCGATAGGGCTTTCTTT	CASSYDTRDRAFF
TRBJ1-2	NA	TRBV6-4	TGTGCCAGCAGTGCCCCGAAGACAGTCGCAACTAGCGGCTACACCTTC	CASSAPKTVATSGYTF
TRBJ1-2	TRBD1	TRBV5-1	TGCGCCAGCAGCTTATTGACAGGGAACTATGGCTACACCTTC	CASSLLTGNYGYTF
TRBJ2-4	TRBD2	TRBV30	TGTGCCTGGACTTACGGGGGGAACATTCAGTACTTC	CAWTYGGNIQYF
TRBJ2-5	TRBD1	TRBV19	TGTGCCAGTAGCACGGACAGGGCCAAGACCCAGTACTTC	CASSTDRAKTQYF
TRBJ2-4	NA	TRBV4-2	TGTGCCAGCAGCCTTACTAAGGCCCCCGGGTACCCAAGAAACATTCAGTACTTC	CASSLTKAPGYPRNIQYF
TRBJ2-1	TRBD1	TRBV10-1	TGCGCCAGCAGTCGCAATCGGGACAGGGCAAGGAATGAGCAGTTCTTC	CASSRNRDRARNEQFF
TRBJ1-5	TRBD1	TRBV7-8	TGTGCCAGCAGCTTAGATAGACAGGGCCGCAATCAGCCCCAGCATTTT	CASSLDRQGRNQPQHF
TRBJ2-5	TRBD1	TRBV5-5	TGTGCCAGCAGCCTCAGGGGGCAAGAGACCCAGTACTTC	CASSLRGQETQYF
TRBJ1-3	NA	TRBV4-1	TGCGCCAGCAGCCAAGATTCGAGCCTACTGGTCGGAAACACCATATATTTT	CASSQDSSLLVGNTIYF
TRBJ2-1	TRBD2	TRBV5-1	TGCGCCAGCAGCTTGGAACTAGCGGGGGCAAACAATGAGCAGTTCTTC	CASSLELAGANNEQFF
TRBJ2-7	TRBD2	TRBV9	TGTGCCAGCAGCGTAGGCACCGGGACTAGCGGGACTACCTACGAGCAGTACTTC	CASSVGTGTSGTTYEQYF
TRBJ1-4	TRBD1	TRBV29-1	TGCAGCGTTGGGGGACAGGGAGGTGAAAAACTGTTTTTT	CSVGGQGGEKLFF
TRBJ1-3	NA	TRBV5-1	TGCGCCAGCAGCCCGCTGAGGGTTGACTCTGGAAACACCATATATTTT	CASSPLRVDSGNTIYF
TRBJ2-3	TRBD2	TRBV5-1	TGCGCCAGCAGCCCGCCGGGCGCGGGGGGCACAGATACGCAGTATTTT	CASSPPGAGGTDTQYF
TRBJ1-1	NA	TRBV28	TGTGCCAGCAGAGCGGAAAGGGTTGGCGAAGCTTTCTTT	CASRAERVGEAFF
TRBJ2-7	TRBD2	TRBV5-1	TGCGCCAGCAGCTTGGTGGCTAGCGGAGGTTACGAGCAGTACTTC	CASSLVASGGYEQYF
TRBJ2-1	TRBD2	TRBV5-6	TGTGCCAGCACCGCGGGGGACTCCTACAATGAGCAGTTCTTC	CASTAGDSYNEQFF
TRBJ2-5	TRBD2	TRBV5-4	TGTGCCAGCAGTTTCGGACTAGCAGAGACCCAGTACTTC	CASSFGLAETQYF
TRBJ2-7	NA	TRBV18	TGTGCCAGCTCACCAAAAGGTGAGAGGCCTACCTACGAGCAGTACTTC	CASSPKGERPTYEQYF
TRBJ2-7	TRBD2	TRBV29-1	TGCAGCGTCGGCGGGGGGAACGGCGGCGAGCAGTACTTC	CSVGGGNGGEQYF
TRBJ2-2	TRBD1	TRBV19	TGTGCCAGTACCACCCGGACAGGGGGCACCGGGGAGCTGTTTTTT	CASTTRTGGTGELFF
TRBJ2-7	NA	TRBV5-6	TGTGCCAGCAGCGAAAAAAACAGCTACGAGCAGTACTTC	CASSEKNSYEQYF
TRBJ1-6	NA	TRBV19	TGTGCCAGTGGGGAGGGCCGGTCACCCCTCCACTTT	CASGEGRSPLHF
TRBJ2-7	NA	TRBV2	TGTGCCAGCAGGGACAGCGGCATCTACGAGCAGTACTTC	CASRDSGIYEQYF
TRBJ1-1	TRBD1	TRBV10-3	TGTGCCATCAGTGGTCTTGTCGCCCCACCGGACAGGGAAACTTTCTTT	CAISGLVAPPDRETFF
TRBJ2-2	NA	TRBV5-1	TGCGCCAGCAGCTTGTCGACTGGGGCCTACACCGGGGAGCTGTTTTTT	CASSLSTGAYTGELFF
TRBJ2-5	NA	TRBV30	TGTGCCTGGAGTGTAGCCGGGTCGTTGGAGACCCAGTACTTC	CAWSVAGSLETQYF
TRBJ1-2	NA	TRBV5-4	TGTGCCAGCAGCTCAGGTACGGGAAACTATGGCTACACCTTC	CASSSGTGNYGYTF
TRBJ1-5	TRBD1	TRBV2	TGTGCCAGCAGTTTTGGGACAGGCAATCAGCCCCAGCATTTT	CASSFGTGNQPQHF
TRBJ2-3	NA	TRBV9	TGTGCCAGCAAGCAGGGGCGTACAGATACGCAGTATTTT	CASKQGRTDTQYF
TRBJ2-1	TRBD2	TRBV29-1	TGCAGCGTGTCGGGACTAGCGGAAAATGAGCAGTTCTTC	CSVSGLAENEQFF
TRBJ2-7	NA	TRBV5-5	TGTGCCAGCAGCTTGTACGGTTCCTACGAGCAGTACTTC	CASSLYGSYEQYF